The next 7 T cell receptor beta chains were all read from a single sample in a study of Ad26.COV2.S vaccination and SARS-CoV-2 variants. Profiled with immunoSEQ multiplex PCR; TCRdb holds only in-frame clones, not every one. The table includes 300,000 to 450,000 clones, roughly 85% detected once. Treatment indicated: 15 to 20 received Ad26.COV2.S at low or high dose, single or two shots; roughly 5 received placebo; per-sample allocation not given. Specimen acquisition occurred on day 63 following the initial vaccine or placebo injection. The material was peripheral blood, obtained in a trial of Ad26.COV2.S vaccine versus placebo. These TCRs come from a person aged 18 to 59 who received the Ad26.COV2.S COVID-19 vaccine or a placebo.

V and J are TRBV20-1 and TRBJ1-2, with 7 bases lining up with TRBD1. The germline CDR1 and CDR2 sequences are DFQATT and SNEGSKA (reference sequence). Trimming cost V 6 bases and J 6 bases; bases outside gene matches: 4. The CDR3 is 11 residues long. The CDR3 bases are TGCAGTGCGTCTACAGGGGATGGCTACACCTTC. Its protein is CSASTGDGYTF.

The CDR3 DNA follows: TGTGCCAGCAGGACCGGGACAGGGGGCAATGAGCAGTTCTTC. Translated: CASRTGTGGNEQFF. The J gene is TRBJ2-1, the V gene TRBV21-1; the D call of TRBD1 is as the table states it, not checked on the DNA. TRBV21-1 is classified as a pseudogene. There are 14 residues in the CDR3.

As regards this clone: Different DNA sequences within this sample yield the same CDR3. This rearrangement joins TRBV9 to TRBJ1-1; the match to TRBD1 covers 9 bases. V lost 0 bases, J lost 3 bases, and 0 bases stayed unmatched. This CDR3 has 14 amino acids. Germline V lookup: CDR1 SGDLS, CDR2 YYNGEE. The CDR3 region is CASSVGQGDTEAFF. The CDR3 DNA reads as TGTGCCAGCAGCGTAGGACAGGGGGACACTGAAGCTTTCTTT.

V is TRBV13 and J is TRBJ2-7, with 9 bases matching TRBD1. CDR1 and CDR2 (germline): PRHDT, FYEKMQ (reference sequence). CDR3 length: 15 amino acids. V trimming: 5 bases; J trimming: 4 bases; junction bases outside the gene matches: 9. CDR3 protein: CASSRHTGGLYEQYF. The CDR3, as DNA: TGTGCCAGCAGCCGCCACACAGGGGGCTTATACGAGCAGTACTTC.

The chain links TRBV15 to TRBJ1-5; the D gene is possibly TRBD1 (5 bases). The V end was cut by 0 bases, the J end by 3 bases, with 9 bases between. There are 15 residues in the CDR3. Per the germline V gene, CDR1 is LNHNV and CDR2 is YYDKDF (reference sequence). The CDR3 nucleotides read TGTGCCACCAGCAGAGATACCAGGGCCAATCAGCCCCAGCATTTT. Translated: CATSRDTRANQPQHF. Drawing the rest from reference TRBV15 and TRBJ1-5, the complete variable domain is DAMVIQNPRYQVTQFGKPVTLSCSQTLNHNVMYWYQQKSSQAPKLLFHYYDKDFNNEADTPDNFQSRRPNTSFCFLDIRSPGLGDTAMYLCATSRDTRANQPQHFGDGTRLSIL.

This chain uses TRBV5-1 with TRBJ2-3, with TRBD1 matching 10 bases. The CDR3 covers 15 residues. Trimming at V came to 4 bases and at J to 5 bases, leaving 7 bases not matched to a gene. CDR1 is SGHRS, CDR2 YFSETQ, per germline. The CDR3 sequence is CASSLTGTGVDTQYF. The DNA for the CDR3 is TGCGCCAGCAGCCTAACCGGGACAGGGGTAGATACGCAGTATTTT.

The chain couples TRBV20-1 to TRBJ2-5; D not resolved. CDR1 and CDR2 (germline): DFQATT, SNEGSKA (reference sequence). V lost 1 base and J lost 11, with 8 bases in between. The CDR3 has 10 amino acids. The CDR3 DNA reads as TGCAGTGCTAGAGTTCCACCACAGTACTTC. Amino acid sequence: CSARVPPQYF.